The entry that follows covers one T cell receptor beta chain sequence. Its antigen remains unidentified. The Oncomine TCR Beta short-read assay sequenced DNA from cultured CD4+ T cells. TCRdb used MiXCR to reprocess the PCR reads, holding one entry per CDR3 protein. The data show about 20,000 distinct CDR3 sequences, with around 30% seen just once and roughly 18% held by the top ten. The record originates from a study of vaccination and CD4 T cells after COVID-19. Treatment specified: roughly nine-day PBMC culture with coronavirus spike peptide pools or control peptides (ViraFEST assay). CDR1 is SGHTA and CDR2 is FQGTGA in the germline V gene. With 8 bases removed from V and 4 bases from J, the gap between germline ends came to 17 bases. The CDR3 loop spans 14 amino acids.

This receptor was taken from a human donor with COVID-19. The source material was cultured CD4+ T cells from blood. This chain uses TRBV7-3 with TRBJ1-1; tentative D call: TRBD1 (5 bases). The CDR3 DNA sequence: TGTGCCAGCTCTCCCGCGGGGCTAGGCACTGAAGCTTTCTTT. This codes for CASSPAGLGTEAFF.